The 31 T cell receptor beta chains below all came from one sample that was sequenced in a study of CD8 T cells in ankylosing spondylitis. Using its own MiXCR run on the 5' RACE reads, TCRdb lists one record per CDR3 protein. The sample contains some 220,000 distinct CDR3 sequences, more than 5.5% of which appear only once. Their antigens are not known. Study-wide findings and caveats: A TCR beta motif made of fewer than ten highly homologous variants seemed typical of ankylosing spondylitis blood.

Sequenced sample: blood, either unsorted or a sorted T cell fraction (not recorded which). The receptors here all came from a male donor with ankylosing spondylitis.

This clonotype was seen ten or more times. The chain couples TRBV7-2 to TRBJ2-1, with 12 bases that match TRBD2. This CDR3 is built from 17 residues. The junction had 8 bases not matched to a gene; V was cut back by 1 base and J by 7 bases. Germline V gene data show CDR1 as SGHTA and CDR2 as FQGNSA. In DNA form, the CDR3 reads TGTGCCAGCAGCTTAGTCCCGACTAGCGGGAGAGGTAATGAGCAGTTCTTC. Encoded protein: CASSLVPTSGRGNEQFF. The entire variable domain, with the rest obtained from reference TRBV7-2 and TRBJ2-1, is as follows: GAGVSQSPSNKVTEKGKDVELRCDPISGHTALYWYRQSLGQGLEFLIYFQGNSAPDKSGLPSDRFSAERTGGSVSTLTIQRTQQEDSAVYLCASSLVPTSGRGNEQFFGPGTRLTVL.

The J gene is TRBJ2-7, the V gene TRBV6-1; a weak D match, TRBD2 (7 bases). Per germline, CDR1 MNHNS and CDR2 SASEGT. V lost 1 base, J lost 5 bases, and 15 bases lay in between. The CDR3 runs to 15 residues. The CDR3: CASSEVGGGADEQYF. The CDR3 DNA is TGTGCCAGCAGTGAAGTGGGAGGGGGAGCGGACGAGCAGTACTTC.

This clonotype appeared many times. The V and J genes are TRBV7-2 and TRBJ2-5; D is undetermined. CDR1 and CDR2 (germline): SGHTA, FQGNSA. Trimming left V 1 base short and J 2 bases short, with 11 bases between. The CDR3 runs to 15 residues. For the CDR3, the DNA is TGTGCCAGCAGCTTAGTTGGCACCGCTCAAGAGACCCAGTACTTC. This sequence encodes CASSLVGTAQETQYF.

The chain links TRBV11-2 to TRBJ2-5, with 7 nucleotides matching TRBD2. Trimming removed 5 bases from V and 2 bases from J; junction bases left unmatched: 8. The CDR3 contains 15 residues. Per germline, CDR1 SGHAT and CDR2 FQNNGV. Here the CDR3 DNA reads TGTGCCAGCAGCCCTAGACTAGCCGCTCAAGAGACCCAGTACTTC. Its translation is CASSPRLAAQETQYF. The whole variable domain, filled in from reference TRBV11-2 and TRBJ2-5, reads EAGVAQSPRYKIIEKRQSVAFWCNPISGHATLYWYQQILGQGPKLLIQFQNNGVVDDSQLPKDRFSAERLKGVDSTLKIQPAKLEDSAVYLCASSPRLAAQETQYFGPGTRLLVL.

This clonotype has at least ten counts. The V and J genes are TRBV19 and TRBJ2-1; D may be TRBD1 (6 bases). The CDR3 contains 14 residues. CDR1 and CDR2 from the germline V gene are LNHDA and SQIVND (reference sequence). V lost 8 bases to trimming and J lost 4 bases, with 15 bases between them. CDR3 nucleotides: TGTGCCAGTGGTCCCCAGGGGTGGTACAATGAGCAGTTCTTC. Translated, it gives CASGPQGWYNEQFF.

This clonotype was observed at least ten times. This chain uses TRBV29-1 with TRBJ2-1; D is perhaps TRBD2 (5 bases). This CDR3 spans 15 amino acids. V gave up 1 base and J gave up 4 bases, with 14 bases separating them. CDR1 and CDR2 from the germline V gene are SQVTM and ANQGSEA. The CDR3 sequence is CSVEGLTGDYNEQFF. CDR3 in DNA: TGCAGCGTTGAAGGGTTAACCGGGGATTACAATGAGCAGTTCTTC.

The V and J genes are TRBV4-2 and TRBJ1-2, with 7 bases matching TRBD1. The CDR3 loop spans 14 amino acids. Germline CDR1 reads LGHNA; CDR2 reads YNFKEQ. The V gene end was trimmed by 5 bases and the J gene end by 3 bases; junction bases not matched to a gene: 6. Here the CDR3 DNA reads TGTGCCAGCAGCGCCCGGGACAGAGACTATGGCTACACCTTC. Translated, it gives CASSARDRDYGYTF.

V and J are TRBV6-4 and TRBJ2-3; 10 nucleotides match TRBD2. Germline CDR1 is MRHNA and CDR2 is SNTAGT. Trimming cost V 8 bases and J 1 base; bases outside gene matches: 6. This CDR3 has 15 residues. CDR3: CASAEGTSGTDTQYF. CDR3 nucleotide sequence: TGTGCCAGCGCAGAGGGGACTAGCGGCACAGATACGCAGTATTTT.

This clonotype occurred a few times. The chain joins TRBV7-9 to TRBJ2-5; TRBD2 matches 8 bases. The CDR3 is 13 residues long. Germline CDR1 reads SEHNR; CDR2 reads FQNEAQ (reference sequence). The junction had 7 bases not matched to a gene; V was cut back by 6 bases and J by 7 bases. The CDR3 nucleotides read TGTGCCAGCAGGACCGGGACTAGAGGGACCCAGTACTTC. This encodes CASRTGTRGTQYF.

Ten or more counts support this clonotype. V is TRBV2 and J is TRBJ2-1; D is unresolved. Germline V gene data show CDR1 as SNHLY and CDR2 as FYNNEI. The CDR3 has 15 residues. V lost 2 bases to trimming and J lost 4 bases, with 12 bases between them. The CDR3 reads CASSEQAEIYNEQFF. The DNA of the CDR3 is TGTGCCAGCAGTGAACAGGCAGAGATATACAATGAGCAGTTCTTC.

This clonotype has at least ten counts. The CDR3 DNA follows: TGTGCCAGCAGGGACGGAAGGGGGCACTCTGGGGCCAACGTCCTGACTTTC. Translated, it gives CASRDGRGHSGANVLTF. The chain employs TRBV9 and TRBJ2-6, with 7 bases identical to TRBD1. Germline V gene sequence: CDR1 SGDLS, CDR2 YYNGEE. The V gene end was trimmed by 5 bases and the J gene end by 0 bases; junction bases not matched to a gene: 8. This CDR3 is built from 17 residues.

This clonotype was seen at least ten times. The chain is built from TRBV7-6 and TRBJ1-1; no clear D gene. The V end was cut by 5 bases, the J end by 4 bases, with 11 bases between. CDR3 length equals 13 residues. CDR1 SGHVS and CDR2 FNYEAQ come from the germline V gene. CDR3 bases: TGTGCCAGCAGCGAAACGAAGGGCACTGAAGCTTTCTTT. Protein: CASSETKGTEAFF.

Concerning this clonotype itself: A much bigger clone sits one base away, suggesting this may be a read error. The chain links TRBV20-1 to TRBJ1-2, with D possibly being TRBD1 (6 bases). The germline V gene encodes CDR1 DFQATT and CDR2 SNEGSKA (reference sequence). The CDR3 contains 14 residues. The V end lost 4 bases, the J end lost 3 bases, and 15 bases lay between the germline ends. The CDR3 spells CSAKNREWDYGYTF. As DNA, the CDR3 is TGCAGTGCTAAAAACAGGGAGTGGGACTATGGCTACACCTTC.

The sample holds a few counts of this clonotype. V and J are TRBV5-1 and TRBJ1-1, with D maybe TRBD1 (5 bases). CDR1 and CDR2 (germline): SGHRS, YFSETQ. V dropped 2 bases and J dropped 7 bases, with 9 bases sitting between them. The CDR3 extends over 12 amino acids. Written as DNA, the CDR3 is TGCGCCAGCAGCTTTGAGGGGATTGAAGCTTTCTTT. Translating it yields CASSFEGIEAFF.

This clonotype was seen ten or more times. The chain recombines TRBV5-5 with TRBJ1-2; no clear D gene. Germline CDR1 and CDR2: SGHKS and YYEKEE (reference sequence). V gave up 1 base and J gave up 4 bases, with 11 bases separating them. The CDR3 loop spans 14 amino acids. The CDR3 is CASSLMGPPYGYTF. CDR3 DNA: TGTGCCAGCAGCTTGATGGGCCCCCCCTATGGCTACACCTTC. The complete variable domain, with remaining parts taken from reference TRBV5-5 and TRBJ1-2, reads DAGVTQSPTHLIKTRGQQVTLRCSPISGHKSVSWYQQVLGQGPQFIFQYYEKEERGRGNFPDRFSARQFPNYSSELNVNALLLGDSALYLCASSLMGPPYGYTFGSGTRLTVV.

This clonotype was found a few times. The chain combines TRBV6-5 with TRBJ2-6, with D hard to call. CDR1 is MNHEY and CDR2 is SVGAGI in the germline V gene. The V end lost 2 bases, the J end lost 0 bases, and 11 bases lay between the germline ends. This CDR3 spans 17 amino acids. CDR3 DNA: TGTGCCAGCAGTTACGACGAAAGGCTCTCTGGGGCCAACGTCCTGACTTTC. Translated: CASSYDERLSGANVLTF.

With regard to this clonotype: The limits of the CDR3 on the DNA are not certain, so only TCRdb's listed CDR3 is given. The chain carries TRBV7-5 and TRBJ2-3; TRBD2, as called in the table, went unchecked against the DNA. TRBV7-5 is given as a pseudogene. A total of 18 residues make up the CDR3, ends included. This CDR3 reads CISVPEAPGLHHTDTQYF.

This clonotype was recorded many times. The V gene is TRBV6-2 or TRBV6-3, the J gene TRBJ2-3; the D gene could be TRBD1 or TRBD2 (5 bases each). From germline, CDR1 is MNHEY and CDR2 SVGEGT. The CDR3 consists of 14 residues. The V and J ends lost 2 bases and 2 bases respectively, with 8 bases between them. The CDR3 sequence: CASSYPGTTDTQYF. DNA for the CDR3: TGTGCCAGCAGTTACCCGGGGACCACAGATACGCAGTATTTT.

This clonotype has just a few counts. The chain joins TRBV24-1 to TRBJ1-2, with 10 nucleotides matching TRBD1. Germline V gene sequence: CDR1 KGHDR, CDR2 SFDVKD. Trimming cost V 5 bases and J 3 bases; bases outside gene matches: 5. This CDR3 is built from 15 residues. The CDR3 sequence: CATSGGTGVYYGYTF. CDR3 in DNA: TGTGCCACCAGTGGCGGGACAGGGGTGTACTATGGCTACACCTTC.

The V and J genes are TRBV4-3 and TRBJ2-7; 9 bases are a match to TRBD2. The CDR3 runs to 15 residues. V gave up 0 bases and J gave up 3 bases; unmatched junction bases: 3. The germline CDR1 and CDR2 sequences are LGHNA and YSLEER. CDR3 loop: CASSQELAGFYEQYF. CDR3 bases: TGCGCCAGCAGCCAAGAACTAGCGGGTTTCTACGAGCAGTACTTC.

This chain connects TRBV4-1 to TRBJ1-2, with unresolved D. V lost 6 bases, J lost 1 base, and 15 bases lay in between. This CDR3 spans 15 amino acids. In germline, CDR1 is MGHRA, CDR2 YSYEKL. The CDR3 sequence is CASRPGRLFNYGYTF. The CDR3 nucleotides are TGCGCCAGCAGACCCGGCAGGCTATTTAACTATGGCTACACCTTC.

This clonotype was counted at least ten times. The rearrangement links TRBV4-3 to TRBJ2-2; possibly TRBD1 for D (5 bases). The CDR3 covers 15 residues. The germline V and J ends were trimmed by 4 bases and 5 bases, with 14 bases remaining between them. Per the germline V gene, CDR1 is LGHNA and CDR2 is YSLEER. CDR3 in amino acids: CASSPWATGTGELFF. The CDR3 region has the DNA TGCGCCAGCAGCCCGTGGGCTACAGGAACCGGGGAGCTGTTTTTT.

Worth noting for this clonotype: Sequence at one end of the junction differs from germline and may be a read error. V and J are TRBV12-3 or TRBV12-4 and TRBJ2-7; 8 positions match TRBD1. This CDR3 spans 11 amino acids. CDR3 nucleotide sequence: TGTGCCAGCAGTTTAGGGGGACAGGTTGATTTC. Residues: CASSLGGQVDF.

This rearrangement joins TRBV2 to TRBJ2-2; TRBD1 matches at 7 bases. The CDR3 runs 14 residues. Germline V gene sequence: CDR1 SNHLY, CDR2 FYNNEI. J gave up 0 bases and V 6 bases, and 1 base lay outside the gene matches. The CDR3 loop reads CASRGQPNTGELFF. The DNA of the CDR3 is TGTGCCAGCAGGGGACAGCCGAACACCGGGGAGCTGTTTTTT.

This clonotype was seen a handful of times. The chain recombines TRBV12-3 or TRBV12-4 with TRBJ1-1, with D hard to call. This CDR3 is built from 11 residues. With 2 bases removed from V and 6 bases from J, the gap between germline ends came to 4 bases. This CDR3 reads CASSLMAEAFF. As DNA, the CDR3 is TGTGCCAGCAGTTTAATGGCTGAAGCTTTCTTT.

This clonotype was observed at least ten times. J is TRBJ2-1 and V is TRBV5-1, with no clear D. This CDR3 region has 13 residues. CDR1 is SGHRS and CDR2 is YFSETQ in the germline V gene. Trimming took off 6 bases at V and 4 bases at J, with 11 bases between the two ends. DNA for the CDR3: TGCGCCAGCAACCCGGGCGCTTACAATGAGCAGTTCTTC. Protein product: CASNPGAYNEQFF. The variable domain in full, completed from reference TRBV5-1 and TRBJ2-1, reads KAGVTQTPRYLIKTRGQQVTLSCSPISGHRSVSWYQQTPGQGLQFLFEYFSETQRNKGNFPGRFSGRQFSNSRSEMNVSTLELGDSALYLCASNPGAYNEQFFGPGTRLTVL.

The sample holds many counts of this clonotype. V usage is TRBV4-1 and J usage is TRBJ2-1; 8 bases are a match to TRBD2. CDR1 MGHRA and CDR2 YSYEKL come from the germline V gene. The CDR3 covers 15 residues. V shed 4 bases and J 4 bases; nucleotides not matched to a gene: 6. CDR3 protein: CASSPGRGEYNEQFF. CDR3 nucleotides: TGCGCCAGCAGCCCCGGGCGGGGGGAATACAATGAGCAGTTCTTC.

This clonotype showed up many times. The V call is TRBV29-1, the J call TRBJ1-2, with D uncertain. Germline loops: CDR1 SQVTM, CDR2 ANQGSEA. V was pared by 7 bases and J by 1 base, with 13 bases between. The CDR3 is 13 residues long. The CDR3 loop is CSAPLEGNYGYTF. CDR3 nucleotides: TGCAGCGCTCCCCTGGAGGGTAACTATGGCTACACCTTC.

This clonotype was detected ten times or more. V is TRBV27 and J is TRBJ1-5, with 7 bases fitting TRBD1. V shed 4 bases and J 4 bases; nucleotides not matched to a gene: 7. This CDR3 region has 15 residues. Germline V gene data show CDR1 as MNHEY and CDR2 as SMNVEV (reference sequence). CDR3 bases: TGTGCCAGCAGTTCATACAGGGGATCGAATCAGCCCCAGCATTTT. Its translation: CASSSYRGSNQPQHF.

The table lists this clonotype with many counts. The chain couples TRBV6-2 or TRBV6-3 to TRBJ1-5; D is uncertain. V was pared by 4 bases and J by 3 bases, with 10 bases between. CDR3 size: 14 residues. Germline V gene data show CDR1 as MNHEY and CDR2 as SVGEGT. The CDR3: CASSFWANNQPQHF. The CDR3 DNA reads TGTGCCAGCAGTTTTTGGGCTAACAATCAGCCCCAGCATTTT.

This clonotype was seen repeatedly, ten times or more. CDR3 residues: CASSLDRGSFNEQFF. For the CDR3, the DNA is TGCGCCAGCAGCTTGGACAGGGGGAGTTTCAATGAGCAGTTCTTC. This chain uses TRBV5-1 with TRBJ2-1; 8 nucleotides agree with TRBD1. After removal of 0 bases from V and 6 bases from J, the junction contained 5 bases not matched to a gene. This CDR3 region has 15 residues. The germline V gene has CDR1 SGHRS and CDR2 YFSETQ.